The 19 T cell receptor beta chains presented below share a single source sample, sequenced in a study of blood T cell repertoires in COVID-19. Sequencing used immunoSEQ multiplex PCR; TCRdb keeps in-frame clones, though not all of them. The sample carries 25,000 to 35,000 clones, roughly 89% recorded once. The source material was peripheral blood. All receptors come from a man between 65 and 79 years old with active COVID-19.

This chain uses TRBV2 with TRBJ1-5; D is unresolved. The CDR3 runs to 15 residues. The ends were cut back, 3 bases at V and 6 bases at J, with 15 bases in the middle. Germline CDR1 and CDR2: SNHLY and FYNNEI. For the CDR3, the DNA is TGTGCCAGCAGTGATAGGGAGGGATGGGGTCAGCCCCAGCATTTT. Protein: CASSDREGWGQPQHF.

The chain recombines TRBV3-1 (or the pseudogene TRBV3-2) with TRBJ2-7; D unclear. Germline assignment: CDR1 LGHDT and CDR2 YNNKEL (reference sequence). This CDR3 region has 13 residues. V was trimmed by 4 bases and J by 2 bases, leaving 9 bases between them. The CDR3 sequence: CASSLNRAYEQYF. The CDR3 DNA reads as TGTGCCAGCAGCCTAAACAGAGCCTACGAGCAGTACTTC.

The V gene is TRBV6-4, the J gene TRBJ2-3; TRBD2 aligns across 7 bases. The ends lost 5 bases at V and 1 base at J; junction bases unmatched: 3. The length of the CDR3 is 14 residues. Germline V gene sequence: CDR1 MRHNA, CDR2 SNTAGT. Here the CDR3 reads CASSRGGGTDTQYF. In DNA form, the CDR3 reads TGTGCCAGCAGTCGCGGGGGAGGCACAGATACGCAGTATTTT.

V and J are TRBV28 and TRBJ1-6; the match to TRBD1 covers 7 bases. Per the germline V gene, CDR1 is MDHEN and CDR2 is SYDVKM. The CDR3 covers 13 residues. After removal of 8 bases from V and 6 bases from J, the junction contained 4 bases not matched to a gene. The CDR3, as DNA: TGTGCCAGCGGACAGGTGTTTAATTCACCCCTCCACTTT. Translation gives CASGQVFNSPLHF.

This rearrangement joins TRBV19 to TRBJ2-7; TRBD1 matches at 8 bases. Germline CDR1 and CDR2: LNHDA and SQIVND (reference sequence). Unmatched junction bases numbered 5, after V lost 5 bases and J lost 2 bases. The CDR3 totals 14 residues. CDR3 in DNA: TGTGCCAGTAGTCGGGACAGGAGAGCCTACGAGCAGTACTTC. This codes for CASSRDRRAYEQYF.

The rearrangement links TRBV6-5 to TRBJ1-1; the match to TRBD1 covers 8 bases. The germline gives CDR1 MNHEY, CDR2 SVGAGI. The CDR3 has 15 residues. The V gene end was trimmed by 4 bases and the J gene end by 5 bases; junction bases not matched to a gene: 9. CDR3 sequence: CASSSRGQGWTEAFF. DNA for the CDR3: TGTGCCAGCAGTTCCCGCGGACAGGGTTGGACTGAAGCTTTCTTT.

The count of this clone is one. This chain connects TRBV5-1 to TRBJ1-1; TRBD1 is a possible D gene (6 bases). The CDR3 contains 16 residues. Germline CDR1 SGHRS, CDR2 YFSETQ. The V gene lost 2 bases and the J gene lost 2 bases, with 16 bases spanning the gap. CDR3 protein: CASSLEGQGINTEAFF. Here the CDR3 DNA reads TGCGCCAGCAGCTTAGAGGGACAAGGAATAAACACTGAAGCTTTCTTT.

The genes are TRBV7-2 and TRBJ1-2; no clear D. Germline CDR1 reads SGHTA; CDR2 reads FQGNSA. The V gene lost 2 bases and the J gene lost 3 bases, with 4 bases spanning the gap. CDR3 length: 12 amino acids. The CDR3 region is CASSLTDYGYTF. The DNA of the CDR3 is TGTGCCAGCAGCTTAACAGACTATGGCTACACCTTC.

This chain joins TRBV6-2 or TRBV6-3 and TRBJ1-2; D uncertain. V dropped 4 bases and J dropped 2 bases, with 11 bases sitting between them. The CDR3 contains 14 residues. CDR1 is MNHEY, CDR2 SVGEGT, per germline. CDR3 sequence: CASSSRTKNYGYTF. The DNA for the CDR3 is TGTGCCAGCAGTTCTCGGACTAAGAACTATGGCTACACCTTC.

The CDR3 protein is CASSYLQGNQPQHF. DNA of the CDR3: TGTGCCAGCAGTTACCTCCAGGGTAATCAGCCCCAGCATTTT. The rearrangement joins TRBV6-2 or TRBV6-3 to TRBJ1-5, with D perhaps matching TRBD1 (5 bases). V was pared by 2 bases and J by 4 bases, with 9 bases between. Germline values: CDR1 MNHEY, CDR2 SVGEGT. This CDR3 is built from 14 residues.

The V gene is TRBV5-1, the J gene TRBJ2-7, with 8 nucleotides matching TRBD1. V shed 2 bases, J shed 0 bases, and the junction held 4 bases outside the gene matches. Germline CDR1 is SGHRS and CDR2 is YFSETQ. This CDR3 contains 15 residues. This CDR3 reads CASSLQGESSYEQYF. The CDR3 DNA is TGCGCCAGCAGCTTACAGGGGGAGAGCTCCTACGAGCAGTACTTC.

CDR3 protein: CASSYGAGREQYF. The CDR3 nucleotides read TGTGCCAGCAGTTACGGCGCGGGGAGGGAGCAGTACTTC. The rearrangement uses TRBV6-6 and TRBJ2-7; possible D gene TRBD2, 6 bases. The CDR3 consists of 13 residues. Trimming stripped 2 bases from V and 7 bases from J, with 12 bases between. CDR1 is MNHNY and CDR2 is SVGAGI in the germline V gene (reference sequence).

This rearrangement joins TRBV5-1 to TRBJ2-3, with a tentative D call TRBD1 (6 bases). Trimming stripped 0 bases from V and 0 bases from J, with 14 bases between. Per the germline V gene, CDR1 is SGHRS and CDR2 is YFSETQ. The CDR3 loop spans 17 amino acids. The CDR3 region is CASSLGTRTASTDTQYF. The DNA for the CDR3 is TGCGCCAGCAGCTTGGGGACTCGGACAGCTAGCACAGATACGCAGTATTTT. Combining the CDR3 with reference TRBV5-1 and TRBJ2-3 gives the whole variable domain KAGVTQTPRYLIKTRGQQVTLSCSPISGHRSVSWYQQTPGQGLQFLFEYFSETQRNKGNFPGRFSGRQFSNSRSEMNVSTLELGDSALYLCASSLGTRTASTDTQYFGPGTRLTVL.

V usage is TRBV13 and J usage is TRBJ2-2; perhaps TRBD2 as D (5 bases). The V end was cut by 8 bases, the J end by 1 base, with 11 bases between. The germline CDR1 and CDR2 sequences are PRHDT and FYEKMQ (reference sequence). CDR3 size: 14 residues. For the CDR3, the DNA is TGTGCCAGCTCCCGCGGAGGGAACACCGGGGAGCTGTTTTTT. Amino acid sequence: CASSRGGNTGELFF. The complete variable domain, with remaining parts taken from reference TRBV13 and TRBJ2-2, reads AAGVIQSPRHLIKEKRETATLKCYPIPRHDTVYWYQQGPGQDPQFLISFYEKMQSDKGSIPDRFSAQQFSDYHSELNMSSLELGDSALYFCASSRGGNTGELFFGEGSRLTVL.

The chain uses TRBV4-1 and TRBJ2-7; no clear D. V gave up 3 bases and J gave up 2 bases, with 8 bases separating them. The germline CDR1 and CDR2 sequences are MGHRA and YSYEKL. CDR3 size: 13 residues. CDR3 region: CASSHGPAYEQYF. DNA of the CDR3: TGCGCCAGCAGCCATGGGCCAGCCTACGAGCAGTACTTC.

There are a few counts of this clone. The chain is built from TRBV12-3 or TRBV12-4 and TRBJ1-5; D is unresolved. V shed 4 bases and J shed 6 bases, with 7 bases lying between them. This CDR3 has 12 amino acids. The CDR3 region has the DNA TGTGCCAGCAGTTATTACGGTCAGCCCCAGCATTTT. Protein: CASSYYGQPQHF.

The V and J genes are TRBV19 and TRBJ1-2; the D gene is possibly TRBD1 (6 bases). Germline-derived CDR1 and CDR2 are LNHDA and SQIVND (reference sequence). The V end was cut by 5 bases, the J end by 7 bases, with 20 bases between. This CDR3 is 15 amino acids long. The CDR3 reads CASSPGTPLLSGYTF. DNA of the CDR3: TGTGCCAGTAGTCCCGGGACACCATTGCTTTCTGGCTACACCTTC.

Here the CDR3 DNA reads TGTGCCAGCAGTAGTAGCGGGGGGGTAATTCTAAAGACCCAGTACTTC. Protein sequence: CASSSSGGVILKTQYF. The chain has TRBV6-2 or TRBV6-3 and TRBJ2-5, with 11 bases that match TRBD2. From germline, CDR1 is MNHEY and CDR2 SVGEGT. This CDR3 is built from 16 residues. V lost 5 bases and J lost 6; bases outside the gene matches: 11.

The chain carries TRBV7-2 and TRBJ2-7, with 7 bases that match TRBD1. The CDR3 covers 16 residues. V was pared by 5 bases and J by 0 bases, with 10 bases of the junction left unmatched. Germline V CDR1 and CDR2: SGHTA, FQGNSA. The DNA for the CDR3 is TGTGCCAGCAGCCCCAGACCGGGACAGAGCTCCTACGAGCAGTACTTC. Translation gives CASSPRPGQSSYEQYF.